The 26 T cell receptor beta chains presented below share a single source sample, sequenced in a study of OX40 agonist ivuxolimab in advanced cancers. The assay was immunoSEQ multiplex PCR, and TCRdb's table has in-frame clones only and misses some. The sample has about 48,000 clones, about four fifths seen once; the top ten hold approximately 2.1%. Here the sequenced sample was CD4+ or CD8+ T cells sorted from blood, taken in a trial of the OX40 agonist ivuxolimab. These receptors all come from an adult with an advanced solid tumor such as melanoma, head and neck, liver or kidney cancer.

This rearrangement joins TRBV2 to TRBJ2-2, with TRBD1 matching over 11 bases. The V segment lost 7 bases and the J segment 6 bases; nucleotides outside the gene matches: 4. Germline V CDR1 and CDR2: SNHLY, FYNNEI. This CDR3 region has 14 residues. The CDR3 spells CASNPGQGAGELFF. DNA of the CDR3: TGTGCCAGCAACCCGGGACAGGGGGCCGGGGAGCTGTTTTTT.

The genes are TRBV11-1 and TRBJ1-2, with D unresolved. CDR3 size: 15 residues. The V end lost 1 base, the J end lost 4 bases, and 13 bases lay between the germline ends. CDR1 SGHAT and CDR2 FQDESV come from the germline V gene (reference sequence). DNA for the CDR3: TGTGCCAGCAGCTTAGATATGACAAACAGCTATGGCTACACCTTC. Protein: CASSLDMTNSYGYTF.

The chain links TRBV28 to TRBJ1-2; D is unclear. The germline V gene has CDR1 MDHEN and CDR2 SYDVKM. The CDR3 runs to 12 residues. V lost 4 bases to trimming and J lost 5 bases, with 8 bases between them. This chain's CDR3 is CASSSGGYGYTF. The CDR3 DNA is TGTGCCAGCAGTTCCGGCGGTTATGGCTACACCTTC.

This clone was counted between two and nine times. The sample has other DNA sequences that encode this CDR3 too. J is TRBJ1-1 and V is TRBV11-2; D is uncertain. Germline CDR1 and CDR2: SGHAT and FQNNGV. V lost 6 bases to trimming and J lost 1 base, with 9 bases between them. The CDR3 runs 13 residues. CDR3 nucleotide sequence: TGTGCCAGCAGTAAAAGGGAGAACACTGAAGCTTTCTTT. Its protein is CASSKRENTEAFF. The whole variable domain, remainder taken from reference TRBV11-2 and TRBJ1-1, is EAGVAQSPRYKIIEKRQSVAFWCNPISGHATLYWYQQILGQGPKLLIQFQNNGVVDDSQLPKDRFSAERLKGVDSTLKIQPAKLEDSAVYLCASSKRENTEAFFGQGTRLTVV.

The chain employs TRBV11-1 and TRBJ2-5; possible D gene TRBD1, 6 bases. V was trimmed by 4 bases and J by 3 bases, leaving 18 bases between them. Germline CDR1 SGHAT, CDR2 FQDESV (reference sequence). The CDR3 contains 16 residues. CDR3 region: CASSSAQGSGKETQYF. The CDR3 DNA reads as TGTGCCAGCAGCTCCGCGCAGGGGAGCGGCAAAGAGACCCAGTACTTC.

The chain joins TRBV7-9 to TRBJ1-5, with 7 positions matching TRBD1. J lost 0 bases, V lost 5 bases, and 7 bases had no gene match. Per germline, CDR1 SEHNR and CDR2 FQNEAQ (reference sequence). This CDR3 has 16 residues. Written as DNA, the CDR3 is TGTGCCAGCAGCAGCAGACAGGGAGATAGCAATCAGCCCCAGCATTTT. Translating it yields CASSSRQGDSNQPQHF.

The rearrangement uses TRBV27 and TRBJ2-3, with unresolved D. The germline V gene has CDR1 MNHEY and CDR2 SMNVEV (reference sequence). The CDR3 covers 13 residues. V gave up 0 bases and J gave up 4 bases, with 5 bases separating them. CDR3 region: CASSLSLPDTQYF. For the CDR3, the DNA is TGTGCCAGCAGTTTATCTTTACCAGATACGCAGTATTTT.

The rearrangement links TRBV6-6 to TRBJ2-3; no clear D. Trimming left V 7 bases short and J 4 bases short, with 18 bases between. This CDR3 is built from 15 residues. The V gene's germline CDR1 is MNHNY and CDR2 SVGAGI (reference sequence). The CDR3 DNA sequence: TGTGCCAGCACCCTTTATGGACGGGCGGCAGATACGCAGTATTTT. This codes for CASTLYGRAADTQYF.

On this clone: The final CDR3 position lacks the conserved phenylalanine or tryptophan, pointing to a likely read error. V and J are TRBV7-9 and TRBJ2-7; tentative D call: TRBD1 (5 bases). Germline V gene lookup returns CDR1 SEHNR and CDR2 FQNEAQ (reference sequence). Trimming stripped 5 bases from V and 0 bases from J, with 8 bases between. This CDR3 comprises 13 residues. CDR3 sequence reads: CASSLRGSYEQYL. The CDR3 DNA reads as TGTGCCAGCAGCCTAAGGGGCTCCTACGAGCAGTACCTC.

The rearrangement joins TRBV7-8 to TRBJ2-1; 10 nucleotides match TRBD2. Germline V CDR1 and CDR2: SGHVS, FQNEAQ. The J segment lost 1 base and the V segment lost 3 bases, leaving 9 bases of the junction unmatched. This CDR3 is built from 18 residues. CDR3 residues: CASSFSGTSARSYNEQFF. The CDR3 nucleotides are TGTGCCAGCAGCTTCTCCGGGACTAGCGCCCGGTCCTACAATGAGCAGTTCTTC.

The CDR3 DNA is TGTGCCAGCAGCGCGGGACACGGGTATGGCTACACCTTC. This codes for CASSAGHGYGYTF. This chain links TRBV7-3 with TRBJ1-2; TRBD1 is a possible D gene (6 bases). CDR1 SGHTA and CDR2 FQGTGA come from the germline V gene. This CDR3 is built from 13 residues. V was cut by 5 bases and J by 5 bases, with 12 bases left in between. Drawing the rest from reference TRBV7-3 and TRBJ1-2, the complete variable domain is GAGVSQTPSNKVTEKGKYVELRCDPISGHTALYWYRQSLGQGPEFLIYFQGTGAADDSGLPNDRFFAVRPEGSVSTLKIQRTERGDSAVYLCASSAGHGYGYTFGSGTRLTVV.

J is TRBJ2-6 and V is TRBV5-1; TRBD2 is a possible D gene (5 bases). Germline values: CDR1 SGHRS, CDR2 YFSETQ. This CDR3 contains 16 residues. Trimming took off 0 bases at V and 0 bases at J, with 7 bases between the two ends. This CDR3 is CASSLGGFSGANVLTF. The CDR3 bases are TGCGCCAGCAGCTTGGGAGGGTTCTCTGGGGCCAACGTCCTGACTTTC.

The rearrangement uses TRBV7-3 and TRBJ1-3; the D is unclear. The length of the CDR3 is 15 residues. CDR1 SGHTA and CDR2 FQGTGA come from the germline V gene. V was cut by 5 bases and J by 2 bases, with 13 bases left in between. The CDR3 is CASSARPGAGNTIYF. Written as DNA, the CDR3 is TGTGCCAGCAGCGCCCGACCGGGCGCTGGAAACACCATATATTTT.

This clone was recorded only once. CDR3 coding DNA: TGTGCCAGTAGTATGGGCGGGCGAGGAAACTATGGCTACACCTTC. Translation: CASSMGGRGNYGYTF. The rearrangement uses TRBV19 and TRBJ1-2; D remains ambiguous. V lost 3 bases and J 2 bases, leaving 13 bases between the germline ends. The CDR3 runs to 15 residues. Germline CDR1 LNHDA, CDR2 SQIVND (reference sequence). Filled out from reference TRBV19 and TRBJ1-2, the complete variable domain reads DGGITQSPKYLFRKEGQNVTLSCEQNLNHDAMYWYRQDPGQGLRLIYYSQIVNDFQKGDIAEGYSVSREKKESFPLTVTSAQKNPTAFYLCASSMGGRGNYGYTFGSGTRLTVV.

This chain uses TRBV4-3 with TRBJ1-2; the D is unclear. The ends were cut back, 0 bases at V and 7 bases at J, with 12 bases in the middle. Looked up from germline, CDR1 is LGHNA and CDR2 is YSLEER. The CDR3 consists of 14 residues. The CDR3 reads CASSQEIDLSGYTF. CDR3 coding DNA: TGCGCCAGCAGCCAAGAAATCGACTTGTCTGGCTACACCTTC.

The rearrangement joins TRBV19 to TRBJ2-6; D unresolved. The ends were cut back, 10 bases at V and 4 bases at J, with 8 bases in the middle. The CDR3 loop spans 12 amino acids. The germline CDR1 and CDR2 sequences are LNHDA and SQIVND (reference sequence). CDR3 protein: CATKGGANVLTF. The CDR3, as DNA: TGTGCCACAAAAGGGGGGGCCAACGTCCTGACTTTC.

This chain joins TRBV7-2 and TRBJ2-3, with D perhaps TRBD1 (5 bases). Trimming removed 4 bases at V and 2 bases at J, with 10 bases between. CDR1 SGHTA and CDR2 FQGNSA come from the germline V gene. The CDR3 is 14 amino acids. CDR3 protein: CASSSAGFTDTQYF. DNA for the CDR3: TGTGCCAGCAGCTCAGCAGGGTTCACAGATACGCAGTATTTT.

The chain joins TRBV6-5 to TRBJ1-6; a weak D match, TRBD1 (6 bases). Germline loops: CDR1 MNHEY, CDR2 SVGAGI. The CDR3 contains 13 residues. Trimming stripped 5 bases from V and 9 bases from J, with 11 bases between. CDR3 in amino acids: CASSIAGVSPLHF. The CDR3 DNA reads as TGTGCCAGCAGTATTGCAGGGGTTTCACCCCTCCACTTT.

The chain combines TRBV19 with TRBJ2-7; 8 positions agree with TRBD1. CDR3 size: 14 residues. Germline trimming cut 4 bases from V and 2 bases from J; bases unmatched to any gene: 4. From germline, CDR1 is LNHDA and CDR2 SQIVND (reference sequence). CDR3 DNA sequence: TGTGCCAGTAGTACAACAGGGGGAGCCTACGAGCAGTACTTC. Protein: CASSTTGGAYEQYF.

J is TRBJ2-5 and V is TRBV5-1, with D perhaps assigned TRBD1 or TRBD2 (5 bases each). V was cut by 4 bases and J by 5 bases, with 15 bases left in between. CDR1 and CDR2 (germline): SGHRS, YFSETQ. The CDR3 has 14 residues. The CDR3 sequence: CASSLEGTGETQYF. CDR3 DNA sequence: TGCGCCAGCAGCCTGGAAGGGACCGGGGAGACCCAGTACTTC.

This chain connects TRBV5-1 to TRBJ1-1; maybe TRBD1 (5 bases). V was trimmed by 4 bases and J by 0 bases, leaving 16 bases between them. CDR1 SGHRS and CDR2 YFSETQ come from the germline V gene. The CDR3 sequence is 16 residues long. In DNA form, the CDR3 reads TGCGCCAGCAGCCAACACGGGGCAGGGATGAACACTGAAGCTTTCTTT. Protein: CASSQHGAGMNTEAFF.

The V and J genes are TRBV6-5 and TRBJ2-3; 10 bases match TRBD2. The V gene end was trimmed by 5 bases and the J gene end by 10 bases; junction bases not matched to a gene: 12. The CDR3 spans 15 residues. Germline V gene lookup returns CDR1 MNHEY and CDR2 SVGAGI. CDR3 nucleotide sequence: TGTGCCAGCAGTCGATCCGGGACTAGCGCGCCGGCGCAGTATTTT. Protein sequence: CASSRSGTSAPAQYF.

The chain is built from TRBV9 and TRBJ1-3, with D uncertain. The V gene's germline CDR1 is SGDLS and CDR2 YYNGEE. The CDR3 has 14 amino acids. With 1 base removed from V and 0 bases from J, the gap between germline ends came to 5 bases. The CDR3 nucleotides read TGTGCCAGCAGCGTAACAGTCTCTGGAAACACCATATATTTT. Translated: CASSVTVSGNTIYF.

The chain uses TRBV7-6 and TRBJ1-1, with TRBD1 identical over 8 bases. In germline, CDR1 is SGHVS, CDR2 FNYEAQ. This CDR3 spans 13 amino acids. The V gene end was trimmed by 4 bases and the J gene end by 7 bases; junction bases not matched to a gene: 5. The CDR3 DNA reads TGTGCCAGCAGCTGGAGACAGGGGAATGAAGCTTTCTTT. Encoded protein: CASSWRQGNEAFF.

The chain combines TRBV5-6 with TRBJ2-5, with no clear D. Trimming removed 4 bases at V and 4 bases at J, with 14 bases between. CDR1 and CDR2 (germline): SGHDT, YYEEEE. The CDR3 consists of 14 residues. CDR3 in DNA: TGTGCCAGCAGCACACGTAGTTTAGCAGAGACCCAGTACTTC. As protein: CASSTRSLAETQYF. Variable domain in full (rest from reference TRBV5-6 and TRBJ2-5): DAGVTQSPTHLIKTRGQQVTLRCSPKSGHDTVSWYQQALGQGPQFIFQYYEEEERQRGNFPDRFSGHQFPNYSSELNVNALLLGDSALYLCASSTRSLAETQYFGPGTRLLVL.

This clone is labeled medium-sized. The chain uses TRBV7-2 and TRBJ1-3; 7 bases line up with TRBD1. Trimming took 7 bases from V and 4 from J; bases not matched to a gene: 7. CDR3 size: 14 residues. Germline CDR1 and CDR2: SGHTA and FQGNSA. The CDR3 is CASTSPDRGNTIYF. For the CDR3, the DNA is TGTGCCAGCACCTCCCCGGACAGGGGAAACACCATATATTTT. Full variable domain (rest looked up from reference TRBV7-2 and TRBJ1-3): GAGVSQSPSNKVTEKGKDVELRCDPISGHTALYWYRQSLGQGLEFLIYFQGNSAPDKSGLPSDRFSAERTGGSVSTLTIQRTQQEDSAVYLCASTSPDRGNTIYFGEGSWLTVV.